Reported below is one TCR beta chain. The data derive from a study of blood T cell repertoires in COVID-19. Study as a whole: The United States, Italy and Spain provided the acute and convalescent COVID-19 samples. T cells, B-cell-depleted T cells, or PBMCs provided the cDNA or gDNA that served as material.

Original handling: Using reference gene primer amplification, nucleated cell counts were estimated. TCRdb keeps only in-frame clones here, not all; method: immunoSEQ multiplex PCR. V, J and clone size are taken as reported in that table, and D and trimming were inferred from the DNA itself. Among about 62,000 clones, roughly 90% were seen once, and the ten largest hold almost 4%. This CDR3 is built from 16 residues. Germline assignment: CDR1 MDHEN and CDR2 SYDVKM. Trimming at V came to 3 bases and at J to 7 bases, leaving 7 bases not matched to a gene. The V and J genes are TRBV28 and TRBJ2-1; 12 positions agree with TRBD2. What was sequenced was peripheral blood. This sequence was found in a human donor in a cohort sampled during active COVID-19. CDR3 sequence (DNA): TGTGCCAGCAGTTTTCCTAGCGGGAGGGCAGGGAATGAGCAGTTCTTC. This translates into CASSFPSGRAGNEQFF. The whole variable domain, remainder taken from reference TRBV28 and TRBJ2-1, is DVKVTQSSRYLVKRTGEKVFLECVQDMDHENMFWYRQDPGLGLRLIYFSYDVKMKEKGDIPEGYSVSREKKERFSLILESASTNQTSMYLCASSFPSGRAGNEQFFGPGTRLTVL.